Following are 11 T cell receptor beta chains from one sample sequenced in a study of T cell responses to AZD1222 COVID-19 vaccine (dated by TCRdb to the early 2020s). The time point label on this specimen signifies: baseline before first vaccination. The library was prepared using the immunoSEQ multiplex PCR assay. TCRdb took this table from immuneACCESS and kept in-frame rearrangements with V and J called. Such tables lack part of the clones; where checked against another copy, unresolved V genes explain under half of the gap, and the rest is unexplained. Within this sample are 150,000 to 200,000 clones, with over 90% of them counted one time only. Around 4.3% of the sample belongs to the ten largest clones. The sample in question was peripheral blood, obtained on day 0 of AZD1222 vaccination. These receptors all stem from an adult in good health.

This chain links TRBV7-9 with TRBJ2-3, with D unclear. The germline gives CDR1 SEHNR, CDR2 FQNEAQ (reference sequence). V was pared by 1 base and J by 7 bases, with 15 bases between. The CDR3 has 15 residues. CDR3 amino acids: CASSLVQVRVHTQYF. Written as DNA, the CDR3 is TGTGCCAGCAGCTTAGTCCAGGTTAGAGTACATACGCAGTATTTT.

This rearrangement joins TRBV9 to TRBJ1-3; perhaps TRBD1 as D (6 bases). Germline lookup yields CDR1 SGDLS and CDR2 YYNGEE. The CDR3 is made up of 14 amino acids. The V end lost 5 bases, the J end lost 0 bases, and 9 bases lay between the germline ends. CDR3 protein: CASRGGNSGNTIYF. CDR3 nucleotide sequence: TGTGCCAGCAGAGGGGGAAACTCTGGAAACACCATATATTTT.

The chain couples TRBV4-1 to TRBJ1-2; D remains ambiguous. The CDR3 runs to 11 residues. Trimming removed 5 bases from V and 6 bases from J, with 7 bases in between. Germline CDR1 is MGHRA and CDR2 is YSYEKL. The CDR3 is CASSYGDGYTF. The CDR3 DNA sequence: TGCGCCAGCAGCTATGGGGATGGCTACACCTTC.

The rearrangement uses TRBV29-1 and TRBJ1-1, with D possibly TRBD1 on 5 matching bases. CDR1 and CDR2 from the germline V gene are SQVTM and ANQGSEA. V was shortened by 6 bases and J by 1 base, with 12 bases between the two germline ends. The CDR3 sequence is 13 residues long. The CDR3 DNA is TGCAGCGTCGAAACTCAGGGGAACACTGAAGCTTTCTTT. Its protein is CSVETQGNTEAFF.

The chain employs TRBV2 and TRBJ2-3, with D hard to call. This CDR3 is 15 amino acids long. CDR1 SNHLY and CDR2 FYNNEI come from the germline V gene. V lost 4 bases, J lost 3 bases, and 14 bases lay in between. CDR3: CASSVGSIRTDTQYF. Here the CDR3 DNA reads TGTGCCAGCAGTGTTGGTTCAATTCGGACAGATACGCAGTATTTT. Based on the CDR3 plus reference TRBV2 and TRBJ2-3, the full variable domain is EPEVTQTPSHQVTQMGQEVILRCVPISNHLYFYWYRQILGQKVEFLVSFYNNEISEKSEIFDDQFSVERPDGSNFTLKIRSTKLEDSAMYFCASSVGSIRTDTQYFGPGTRLTVL.

The V gene is TRBV7-2, the J gene TRBJ2-2, with D possibly matching TRBD1 (5 bases). The germline V gene has CDR1 SGHTA and CDR2 FQGNSA. The CDR3 covers 13 residues. V shed 2 bases and J shed 6 bases, with 7 bases lying between them. The CDR3 nucleotides are TGTGCCAGCAGCTTACAACAGGCCGGGGAGCTGTTTTTT. It translates to CASSLQQAGELFF.

This chain joins TRBV7-5 and TRBJ1-3. TRBV7-5 is shown as a pseudogene. The CDR3 sequence is 20 residues long. The CDR3 DNA is TGTGTCAGAAGCTTAGTTGAGGTGGGAGGGGTCTGTATCTCTGGAAACACCATATATTTT. Its translation is CVRSLVEVGGVCISGNTIYF.

The V call is TRBV5-6, the J call TRBJ1-4; perhaps TRBD1 as D (6 bases). V was trimmed by 1 base and J by 4 bases, leaving 14 bases between them. This CDR3 is built from 16 residues. Per the germline V gene, CDR1 is SGHDT and CDR2 is YYEEEE. The CDR3 region has the DNA TGTGCCAGCAGCTTGCCCGGGGGCAGGCGTAATGAAAAACTGTTTTTT. Translated: CASSLPGGRRNEKLFF.

The gene calls are TRBV7-2 and TRBJ2-1; D possibly matches TRBD1 or TRBD2 (5 bases each). This CDR3 is built from 14 residues. From germline, CDR1 is SGHTA and CDR2 FQGNSA. Trimming stripped 7 bases from V and 7 bases from J, with 17 bases between. The CDR3 is CASTGHWGWNEQFF. The CDR3 DNA reads TGTGCCAGCACCGGCCATTGGGGGTGGAATGAGCAGTTCTTC. The full variable domain, completed using reference TRBV7-2 and TRBJ2-1, is GAGVSQSPSNKVTEKGKDVELRCDPISGHTALYWYRQSLGQGLEFLIYFQGNSAPDKSGLPSDRFSAERTGGSVSTLTIQRTQQEDSAVYLCASTGHWGWNEQFFGPGTRLTVL.

The table lists this clone with a count of one. This chain uses TRBV5-6 with TRBJ1-6; TRBD1 is a possible D gene (6 bases). V gave up 3 bases and J gave up 13 bases, with 20 bases separating them. The CDR3 is 15 amino acids. Germline CDR1 SGHDT, CDR2 YYEEEE. As DNA, the CDR3 is TGTGCCAGCAGCTATGGTGGGGGCACGGGCCAGCCCCTCCACTTT. This translates into CASSYGGGTGQPLHF.

This clone was detected a few times. J is TRBJ2-7 and V is TRBV4-1; perhaps TRBD2 as D (5 bases). Germline V gene data show CDR1 as MGHRA and CDR2 as YSYEKL. V lost 0 bases, J lost 4 bases, and 13 bases lay in between. The CDR3 extends over 15 amino acids. CDR3 protein: CASSQEAEGLYEQYF. The DNA for the CDR3 is TGCGCCAGCAGCCAAGAAGCTGAGGGCCTTTACGAGCAGTACTTC.